Described below is a single T cell receptor beta chain sequence and its context. Its antigen remains undetermined. The input lacks base qualities; no much larger clone sits a single base away. These data belong to a study of regulatory and conventional T cells in RAG deficiency (dated by TCRdb to about 2017). Background for the entire study: To compare the diversity and composition of the repertoires of Treg, conventional CD4+ and CD8+ T cells between RAG-deficient patients and healthy controls, the study applied high-throughput TCR beta sequencing.

Preparation of the library involved the immunoSEQ multiplex PCR assay. Rearranged TCR beta chain products were amplified from the genomic DNA of sorted T-cell subsets and were then sequenced. Per the original workflow: Repertoire diversity of productive TCR beta rearrangements was quantified using Shannon entropy and Simpson indices. To assess clonal expansion, the frequencies of the 100 most abundant productive TCR beta clonotypes were added up as a share of total reads. A self-reactivity index based on amino acid usage at CDR3beta positions 6 and 7 was applied to the TRB repertoires. Two-way ANOVA was used for repertoire analyses, while Student t or Mann-Whitney tests were used for flow cytometric analyses. In its TCRdb copy, this immuneACCESS table keeps in-frame sequences only and misses some clones. Where compared with another copy, unresolved V genes explain less than half of these, and the others have no known cause. V and J calls and clone size follow that table, whereas D and trimming were derived from the DNA. Recorded for this sample are about 9,000 clones; around 81% of them occurred a single time. The biggest ten clones account for roughly a third of the sample.

The germline V gene provides CDR1 SNHLY and CDR2 FYNNEI. V loses 9 bases, J loses 3 bases, and the germline ends lie 12 bases apart. There are 13 amino acids in the CDR3, from cysteine to phenylalanine inclusive. Just CDR3 DNA is preserved here, 39 bases in frame from base 1. Several healthy control donors were used as the comparison group for repertoire analyses. Before genomic DNA extraction, CD8+ T cells without CD4 were isolated from blood. Results and caveats for the whole study, not just this receptor: Compared with controls, Omenn syndrome and CID/AS patients had roughly 100-fold fewer unique TCR beta sequences in Treg cells, but only roughly 10-fold fewer in the other subsets. Rather than being bona fide Treg cells, the sorted CD25-high CD127-low cells in Omenn syndrome patients may represent peripherally activated cells. For some subjects, some T-cell subset analyses were not performed. Shorter CDR3 lengths were found in all patient T-cell subsets, and >85% Treg-Tconv repertoire overlap at nucleotide and amino acid level was observed in Omenn syndrome patients. RAG-deficient patients showed markedly lower Shannon entropy and higher Simpson indices than control T-cell subpopulations.

This sample was also put to use in a study of regulatory T cells. As the second publication notes: For the multiplex PCR, 52 forward TRBV primers and 13 reverse TRBJ primers were used, and amplification bias was corrected with both assay-based and computational methods. Repertoires from patients had restricted unique TRB V-J pairs and skewed V and J gene usage, with the strongest effect in regulatory T cells. T-cell receptor beta repertoires of sorted regulatory, conventional CD4+ and CD8+ T cells were compared between CD3G-deficient patients and healthy controls. Peripheral blood mononuclear cells were isolated by Ficoll density separation. A FACSAria cell sorter was used to isolate CD3+ CD8+ CD4- T cells. Within the immunoSEQ assay, multiplex PCR amplified rearranged TRB loci from genomic DNA. TRB amplicons were sequenced using an Illumina HiSeq platform. Custom algorithms error-filtered the raw sequences and aligned the raw sequences to reference gene sequences, after which the immunoSEQ online tools were used for analysis. Frequencies of productive and nonproductive TRB rearrangements were assessed among unique sequences as well as among total sequences. Group comparisons used t tests, Mann-Whitney tests or two-way ANOVA run in Prism software.

The source material was CD8+ T cells sorted from blood. The sequence came from a human donor in good health. The chain was built from TRBV2 and TRBJ1-3; the D gene is unclear. The base sequence is TGTGCCAGATTGGACTTTCATGGAAACACCATATATTTT. This encodes CARLDFHGNTIYF.